Each of the 29 T cell receptor beta chains below was sequenced from the same sample in a study of blood T cell repertoires in COVID-19. The repertoire was sequenced with immunoSEQ multiplex PCR; TCRdb's copy has only in-frame clones and lacks some. Of more than 85,000 clones in the sample, around 75% were seen once. The specimen sequenced was peripheral blood. These receptors all stem from a man aged 70-80 years with acute or convalescent COVID-19.

This clone was observed a handful of times. The chain couples TRBV18 to TRBJ2-1; 11 nucleotides align to TRBD1. Trimming cost V 1 base and J 3 bases; bases outside gene matches: 5. The CDR3 covers 17 residues. Germline V lookup: CDR1 KGHSH, CDR2 LQKENI. The CDR3 sequence: CASSPLGTGGNYNEQFF. DNA of the CDR3: TGTGCCAGCTCACCACTGGGGACAGGGGGGAACTACAATGAGCAGTTCTTC.

The rearrangement joins TRBV7-6 to TRBJ2-6, with 12 positions matching TRBD2. CDR1 SGHVS and CDR2 FNYEAQ come from the germline V gene. The CDR3 length is 17 residues. Trimming took 5 bases from V and 1 from J; bases not matched to a gene: 3. The CDR3 is CASSLTSGGSGANVLTF. In DNA form, the CDR3 reads TGTGCCAGCAGCCTGACTAGCGGGGGTTCTGGGGCCAACGTCCTGACTTTC.

The chain uses TRBV6-1 and TRBJ1-5; D not resolved. Per germline, CDR1 MNHNS and CDR2 SASEGT. V dropped 3 bases and J dropped 5 bases, with 11 bases sitting between them. The CDR3 has 14 residues. The CDR3 protein is CASSDATIDQPQHF. CDR3 coding DNA: TGTGCCAGCAGTGACGCGACAATTGATCAGCCCCAGCATTTT.

This sequence joins TRBV28 and TRBJ2-1; 12 bases map to TRBD2. The V gene end was trimmed by 5 bases and the J gene end by 9 bases; junction bases not matched to a gene: 5. Germline values: CDR1 MDHEN, CDR2 SYDVKM. The CDR3 contains 14 residues. The CDR3 nucleotides are TGTGCCAGCAGTGTGACTAGCGGGAGAACTGAGCAGTTCTTC. Its protein is CASSVTSGRTEQFF. The full variable domain, completed using reference TRBV28 and TRBJ2-1, is DVKVTQSSRYLVKRTGEKVFLECVQDMDHENMFWYRQDPGLGLRLIYFSYDVKMKEKGDIPEGYSVSREKKERFSLILESASTNQTSMYLCASSVTSGRTEQFFGPGTRLTVL.

The chain employs TRBV7-9 and TRBJ1-1; D is ambiguous. Germline CDR1 reads SEHNR; CDR2 reads FQNEAQ (reference sequence). Trimming shortened V by 1 base and J by 0 bases, and 9 bases separated the two germline ends. This CDR3 comprises 15 residues. The CDR3 is CASSLEVRLNTEAFF. The CDR3 bases are TGTGCCAGCAGCTTAGAAGTCAGGTTGAACACTGAAGCTTTCTTT.

This sequence joins TRBV9 and TRBJ2-1, with 8 nucleotides matching TRBD1. This CDR3 contains 16 residues. J lost 3 bases, V lost 2 bases, and 7 bases had no gene match. The germline V gene encodes CDR1 SGDLS and CDR2 YYNGEE. The CDR3 DNA reads as TGTGCCAGCAGCGTTCCGACCGGGACAGGCTACAATGAGCAGTTCTTC. Its translation: CASSVPTGTGYNEQFF.

A few counts support this clone. V gene TRBV11-3 combines with J gene TRBJ2-2, with TRBD2 identical over 8 bases. Germline V gene lookup returns CDR1 SGHNT and CDR2 YENEEA. V lost 1 base and J lost 2; bases outside the gene matches: 3. This CDR3 is built from 16 residues. CDR3 residues: CASSLASGLNTGELFF. Written as DNA, the CDR3 is TGTGCCAGCAGCTTAGCTAGCGGGCTTAACACCGGGGAGCTGTTTTTT.

The chain uses TRBV6-2 or TRBV6-3 and TRBJ1-1; no reliable D call. The ends were cut back, 2 bases at V and 6 bases at J, with 16 bases in the middle. Per germline, CDR1 MNHEY and CDR2 SVGEGT. The CDR3 spans 15 residues. CDR3 DNA: TGTGCCAGCAGTTACCCACCTGGAGTATCGCCTGAAGCTTTCTTT. Its translation is CASSYPPGVSPEAFF.

This clone has just a few counts. The CDR3 spells CASSLTSGLSTQYF. The CDR3 nucleotides are TGTGCCAGCAGTTTGACTAGCGGCCTTTCGACCCAGTACTTC. The chain joins TRBV28 to TRBJ2-5; 9 nucleotides match TRBD2. The length of the CDR3 is 14 residues. Germline V CDR1 and CDR2: MDHEN, SYDVKM. V dropped 3 bases and J dropped 7; count of bases not matched to a gene: 6.

This clone was seen only a few times. The rearrangement uses TRBV24-1 and TRBJ2-5; the D gene is possibly TRBD2 (6 bases). The CDR3 contains 11 residues. The germline V gene encodes CDR1 KGHDR and CDR2 SFDVKD. V was cut by 9 bases and J by 7 bases, with 11 bases left in between. CDR3 in amino acids: CATGFGGTQYF. CDR3 nucleotides: TGTGCCACCGGGTTCGGGGGGACCCAGTACTTC.

V and J are TRBV3-1 (or the pseudogene TRBV3-2) and TRBJ2-7, with TRBD1 matching over 8 bases. The CDR3 consists of 17 residues. The germline V gene encodes CDR1 LGHDT and CDR2 YNNKEL (reference sequence). Trimming cost V 0 bases and J 1 base; bases outside gene matches: 8. The DNA of the CDR3 is TGTGCCAGCAGCCAAGACAGGGCCGGGACAGGTTCCTACGAGCAGTACTTC. Its protein is CASSQDRAGTGSYEQYF.

This chain connects TRBV7-8 to TRBJ1-6; 10 bases match TRBD1. Looked up from germline, CDR1 is SGHVS and CDR2 is FQNEAQ. The ends lost 5 bases at V and 6 bases at J; junction bases unmatched: 10. CDR3 size: 17 residues. The chain's CDR3 is CASSDGAGTGVNSPLHF. CDR3 DNA sequence: TGTGCCAGCAGCGATGGTGCGGGGACAGGGGTTAATTCACCCCTCCACTTT.

The V and J genes are TRBV7-2 and TRBJ1-5; possible D gene TRBD1, 5 bases. Germline assignment: CDR1 SGHTA and CDR2 FQGNSA. Trimming shortened V by 6 bases and J by 4 bases, and 10 bases separated the two germline ends. CDR3 length: 13 amino acids. This chain's CDR3 is CASRGLPNQPQHF. DNA for the CDR3: TGTGCCAGCAGGGGGCTCCCGAATCAGCCCCAGCATTTT.

The rearrangement joins TRBV7-2 to TRBJ1-1; a weak D match, TRBD1 (5 bases). Germline lookup yields CDR1 SGHTA and CDR2 FQGNSA. The CDR3 totals 13 residues. Deletions cut 6 bases from V and 4 bases from J, with 12 bases between. The CDR3 protein is CASSFDRATEAFF. The CDR3 DNA is TGTGCCAGCAGTTTCGACAGAGCCACTGAAGCTTTCTTT.

The chain couples TRBV11-2 to TRBJ2-1; D gene unclear. With 1 base removed from V and 4 bases from J, the gap between germline ends came to 5 bases. The germline V gene encodes CDR1 SGHAT and CDR2 FQNNGV. The CDR3 spans 13 residues. The CDR3 here is CASSLGVYNEQFF. The DNA of the CDR3 is TGTGCCAGCAGCTTAGGAGTGTACAATGAGCAGTTCTTC. Based on the CDR3 plus reference TRBV11-2 and TRBJ2-1, the full variable domain is EAGVAQSPRYKIIEKRQSVAFWCNPISGHATLYWYQQILGQGPKLLIQFQNNGVVDDSQLPKDRFSAERLKGVDSTLKIQPAKLEDSAVYLCASSLGVYNEQFFGPGTRLTVL.

This chain links TRBV27 with TRBJ1-1; 8 positions match TRBD1. The CDR3 is made up of 13 amino acids. CDR1 and CDR2 from the germline V gene are MNHEY and SMNVEV (reference sequence). V dropped 10 bases and J dropped 3; count of bases not matched to a gene: 7. The CDR3 sequence is CAIPPDRDTEAFF. CDR3 nucleotide sequence: TGTGCCATCCCCCCGGACAGGGACACTGAAGCTTTCTTT.

CDR3 sequence: CAWSVGDISEQYF. The CDR3, as DNA: TGTGCCTGGAGTGTCGGGGATATAAGCGAGCAGTACTTC. This chain uses TRBV30 with TRBJ2-7, with D perhaps TRBD2 (5 bases). The CDR3 loop spans 13 amino acids. CDR1 and CDR2 (germline): GTSNPN, SVGIG (reference sequence). V gave up 0 bases and J gave up 6 bases, with 12 bases separating them.

The gene calls are TRBV11-3 and TRBJ2-2; D remains ambiguous. In germline, CDR1 is SGHNT, CDR2 YENEEA. V was pared by 5 bases and J by 8 bases, with 18 bases between. The CDR3 contains 15 residues. CDR3 region: CASSLAASLGGELFF. Here the CDR3 DNA reads TGTGCCAGCAGCCTCGCGGCATCACTTGGGGGGGAGCTGTTTTTT. Full variable domain (outside the CDR3, taken from reference TRBV11-3 and TRBJ2-2): EAGVVQSPRYKIIEKKQPVAFWCNPISGHNTLYWYLQNLGQGPELLIRYENEEAVDDSQLPKDRFSAERLKGVDSTLKIQPAELGDSAVYLCASSLAASLGGELFFGEGSRLTVL.

The genes are TRBV5-1 and TRBJ2-3; the match to TRBD1 covers 10 bases. The CDR3 extends over 15 amino acids. J lost 6 bases, V lost 0 bases, and 4 bases had no gene match. Germline V lookup: CDR1 SGHRS, CDR2 YFSETQ. The CDR3 is CASSLVGTGDDTQYF. In nucleotides, the CDR3 is TGCGCCAGCAGCTTGGTCGGGACAGGGGACGATACGCAGTATTTT.

This clone was recorded once. The chain uses TRBV6-5 and TRBJ1-1; 9 bases match TRBD1. Looked up from germline, CDR1 is MNHEY and CDR2 is SVGAGI. The CDR3 spans 12 residues. V gave up 10 bases and J gave up 5 bases; unmatched junction bases: 5. The CDR3 DNA is TGTGCCATCGGGACAGGGCAAACTGAAGCTTTCTTT. The encoded protein is CAIGTGQTEAFF.

This clone turned up a few times. The V gene is TRBV5-1, the J gene TRBJ1-5, with a tentative D call TRBD1 (5 bases). This CDR3 is built from 14 residues. From germline, CDR1 is SGHRS and CDR2 YFSETQ. V was cut by 4 bases and J by 4 bases, with 12 bases left in between. The CDR3 loop reads CASSADSTNQPQHF. CDR3 nucleotide sequence: TGCGCCAGCAGCGCCGACAGTACTAATCAGCCCCAGCATTTT.

This clone was seen only once. This chain links TRBV5-4 with TRBJ1-3, with TRBD1 as a possible D gene (6 bases). Trimming shortened V by 0 bases and J by 0 bases, and 10 bases separated the two germline ends. Germline V gives CDR1 SGHNT, CDR2 YYREEE (reference sequence). This CDR3 has 16 residues. Here the CDR3 reads CASSLDRVNSGNTIYF. The CDR3 coding sequence is TGTGCCAGCAGCTTGGACAGGGTAAACTCTGGAAACACCATATATTTT. Full variable domain (missing parts from reference TRBV5-4 and TRBJ1-3): ETGVTQSPTHLIKTRGQQVTLRCSSQSGHNTVSWYQQALGQGPQFIFQYYREEENGRGNFPPRFSGLQFPNYSSELNVNALELDDSALYLCASSLDRVNSGNTIYFGEGSWLTVV.

The CDR3 bases are TGTGCCAGCAGCCAAGATTGGACACTTTATGGCTACACCTTC. Translated, it gives CASSQDWTLYGYTF. The gene calls are TRBV3-1 (or the pseudogene TRBV3-2) and TRBJ1-2; TRBD1 is a possible D gene (5 bases). V lost 0 bases and J lost 5, with 10 bases in between. Germline values: CDR1 LGHDT, CDR2 YNNKEL (reference sequence). The CDR3 contains 14 residues.

V and J are TRBV11-3 and TRBJ2-3; D gene ambiguous. The CDR3 has 13 amino acids. Germline-derived CDR1 and CDR2 are SGHNT and YENEEA. Trimming shortened V by 3 bases and J by 6 bases, and 10 bases separated the two germline ends. CDR3 region: CASSLERLDTQYF. DNA for the CDR3: TGTGCCAGCAGCTTGGAGAGGCTGGATACGCAGTATTTT.

The genes are TRBV11-2 and TRBJ1-1; 10 positions match TRBD1. The germline V gene has CDR1 SGHAT and CDR2 FQNNGV. The CDR3 has 16 amino acids. V trimming: 5 bases; J trimming: 1 base; junction bases outside the gene matches: 7. The CDR3, as DNA: TGTGCCAGCAGCGCGGACAGGGGGAAGGGGAACACTGAAGCTTTCTTT. It is translated as CASSADRGKGNTEAFF.

This rearrangement joins TRBV7-2 to TRBJ2-3, with D tentatively TRBD2 (6 bases). The germline CDR1 and CDR2 sequences are SGHTA and FQGNSA. The germline V and J ends were trimmed by 7 bases and 0 bases, with 14 bases remaining between them. The CDR3 is 15 residues long. CDR3 loop: CASTRLEGSTDTQYF. The CDR3 DNA sequence: TGTGCCAGCACCCGGCTGGAGGGAAGCACAGATACGCAGTATTTT. Drawing the rest from reference TRBV7-2 and TRBJ2-3, the complete variable domain is GAGVSQSPSNKVTEKGKDVELRCDPISGHTALYWYRQSLGQGLEFLIYFQGNSAPDKSGLPSDRFSAERTGGSVSTLTIQRTQQEDSAVYLCASTRLEGSTDTQYFGPGTRLTVL.

The sample holds many counts of this clone. The J gene is TRBJ2-7, the V gene TRBV21-1; TRBD1, as called in the table, went unchecked against the DNA. TRBV21-1 is a pseudogene segment. This CDR3 spans 19 amino acids. This CDR3 is CASSTQKDRTGPLRSEQYF. CDR3 sequence (DNA): TGTGCCAGCAGCACGCAAAAGGACAGGACAGGCCCTTTAAGGTCAGAGCAGTACTTC.

V gene TRBV6-6 combines with J gene TRBJ2-2, with D perhaps TRBD1 (6 bases). CDR3 size: 16 residues. Deletions cut 7 bases from V and 2 bases from J, with 17 bases between. Germline CDR1 MNHNY, CDR2 SVGAGI (reference sequence). Here the CDR3 DNA reads TGTGCCAGCATTGGAAGAGCAGGGGAAAACACCGGGGAGCTGTTTTTT. It translates to CASIGRAGENTGELFF.

To note about this clone: An end of the junction does not agree with germline; a read error may underlie this. The chain uses TRBV7-7 and TRBJ2-5; D is perhaps TRBD1 (6 bases). Germline loops: CDR1 SSHAT, CDR2 FNYEAQ (reference sequence). The CDR3 is 15 residues long. The DNA of the CDR3 is TGTGCTAGCAGCTTTGGTACAGGGCGCCAAGAGACCCAGTACTTC. Translating it yields CASSFGTGRQETQYF.